This T cell receptor beta chain appears in the sequencing data of a study of blood T cell repertoires in COVID-19. On the study more broadly: Collection of acute and convalescent COVID-19 samples took place in the United States, Italy and Spain.

The CDR3 loop spans 14 amino acids. Germline V gene sequence: CDR1 SNHLY, CDR2 FYNNEI. The V and J ends lost 5 bases and 3 bases respectively, with 13 bases between them. In the authors' methods: It was from reference gene primer amplification that nucleated cell counts were estimated. Repertoires were generated with immunoSEQ multiplex PCR, while TCRdb's copy carries only in-frame clones and drops some. D and trimming were read from the DNA, whereas the V and J calls and clone size are those reported in that table. Among around 300,000 clones listed, 80% to 90% were seen once. Sequenced: PBMCs or T cells enriched from blood (not recorded which). The chain recombines TRBV2 with TRBJ1-2; TRBD1 is a possible D gene (6 bases). The receptor's source is a woman aged 18 to 35 who had recovered from COVID-19. This chain's CDR3 is CASSNTRQDYGYTF. For the CDR3, the DNA is TGTGCCAGCAGTAACACGAGACAGGACTATGGCTACACCTTC.